This T cell receptor (beta chain) was retrieved from a study of response to subunit inactivated influenza vaccine. Study-wide results and caveats: The authors proposed limited new T cell recruitment per seasonal influenza vaccination.

A note on this clonotype: Antigen unknown.

TCRdb reanalysed the RT-PCR reads using MiXCR and keeps one entry per CDR3 protein. The table lists about 540,000 distinct CDR3 sequences, approximately 20% of them singletons. Trimming removed 6 bases from V and 1 base from J, with 14 bases in between. There are 15 residues in the CDR3. These data were also reused for a study on T cells expressing NK-cell markers. That study adds: Production of TCR beta cDNA relied on 5'RACE template switching with UMIs. Several experiments confined sorting to alpha-beta TCR T cells with an anti-gamma-delta TCR antibody. In a group of several donors, dominant NKG2C+ clonotypes represented about 1.0-7.0% of CD8+ T cells. Once again these clonotypes came out on top in the CD3+CD56-NKG2C+ fraction of a few donors.

The chain joins TRBV12-3 or TRBV12-4 to TRBJ2-3; tentatively, D is TRBD2 (6 bases). This receptor was identified in a man aged 50 to 59 who received an inactivated influenza vaccine. The sequencing used CD4+ T cells sorted from PBMCs, collected 12 days after vaccination. The CDR3, as DNA: TGTGCCAGCAGCCCTCTGTGGGGGGGCACAGATACGCAGTATTTT. Protein: CASSPLWGGTDTQYF.